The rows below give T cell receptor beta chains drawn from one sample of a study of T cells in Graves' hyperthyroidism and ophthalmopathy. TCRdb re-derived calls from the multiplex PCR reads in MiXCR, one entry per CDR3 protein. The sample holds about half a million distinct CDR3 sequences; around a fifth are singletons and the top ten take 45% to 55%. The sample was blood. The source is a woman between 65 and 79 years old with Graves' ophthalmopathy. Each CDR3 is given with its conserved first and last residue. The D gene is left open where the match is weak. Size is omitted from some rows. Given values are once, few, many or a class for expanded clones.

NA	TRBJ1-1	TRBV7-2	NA	TGTGCCAGCAGCTTAAGCAGGGCCGGGTTGGGCACTGAAGCTTTCTTT	CASSLSRAGLGTEAFF
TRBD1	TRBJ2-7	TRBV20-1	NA	TGCAGTGCTAGAGGACAGGGGACTTCCGAGCAGTACTTC	CSARGQGTSEQYF
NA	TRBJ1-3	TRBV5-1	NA	TGCGCCAGCAGCTTATTGACAACAGCAGCTGGAAACACCATATATTTT	CASSLLTTAAGNTIYF
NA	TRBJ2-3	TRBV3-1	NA	TGTGCCAGCAGCCAGACGGTGGATACGCAGTATTTT	CASSQTVDTQYF
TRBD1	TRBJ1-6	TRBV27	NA	TGTGCCAGCAGCTTCGGGACAGGGGTTTCACCCCTCCACTTT	CASSFGTGVSPLHF
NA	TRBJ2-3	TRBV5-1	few	TGCGCCAGCAGCTTGAGGACAGCGGTCACAGATACGCAGTATTTT	CASSLRTAVTDTQYF
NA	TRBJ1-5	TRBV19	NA	TGTGCCACAGGGGCGGTCCTAGGCAATCAGCCCCAGCATTTT	CATGAVLGNQPQHF
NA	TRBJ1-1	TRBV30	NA	TGTGCCTGGAGTGTATCACCCGGGGAGACTGAAGCTTTCTTT	CAWSVSPGETEAFF
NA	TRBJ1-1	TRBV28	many	TGTGCCAGCAGTGTCCACGAAGCTTTCTTT	CASSVHEAFF
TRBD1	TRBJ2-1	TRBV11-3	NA	TGTGCCAGCAGTCCTAAGGGACAGTGGGTCTACAATGAGCAGTTCTTC	CASSPKGQWVYNEQFF
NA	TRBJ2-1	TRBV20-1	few	TGCAGTGGTCGTCAGGGAGTTTCTAATGAGCAGTTCTTC	CSGRQGVSNEQFF
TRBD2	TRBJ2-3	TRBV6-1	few	TGTGCCAGCGTCGAGGTAGCGGGGTACACAGATACGCAGTATTTT	CASVEVAGYTDTQYF
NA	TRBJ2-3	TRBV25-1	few	TGTGCCAGCAGTGGCGGCCAGGGAAAGTCTCGCACAGATACGCAGTATTTT	CASSGGQGKSRTDTQYF
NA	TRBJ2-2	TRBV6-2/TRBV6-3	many	TGTGCCAGCAGTAGACCATCGAACACCGGGGAGCTGTTTTTT	CASSRPSNTGELFF